The 14 T cell receptor beta chains in this list originate from one sample, sequenced in a study of blood T cell repertoires in COVID-19. TCRdb's table, derived via immunoSEQ multiplex PCR, lists solely in-frame clones and lacks some. The table includes tens of thousands of clones, 75% to 90% detected once. Sequenced material: peripheral blood. These receptor sequences come from a woman older than 75 with active or convalescent COVID-19.

By share, this clone counts as medium-sized. This chain uses TRBV6-2 or TRBV6-3 with TRBJ2-3; D remains ambiguous. Germline CDR1 MNHEY, CDR2 SVGEGT. This CDR3 spans 14 amino acids. The V end was cut by 3 bases, the J end by 6 bases, with 13 bases between. The CDR3 here is CASSYSPYGDTQYF. CDR3 bases: TGTGCCAGCAGTTATAGTCCTTACGGTGATACGCAGTATTTT.

The chain combines TRBV28 with TRBJ2-7; tentative D call: TRBD1 (6 bases). Trimming took off 3 bases at V and 0 bases at J, with 9 bases between the two ends. CDR1 MDHEN and CDR2 SYDVKM come from the germline V gene. This CDR3 region has 14 residues. DNA of the CDR3: TGTGCCAGCAGTTTGCCAGGGGTCTCCTACGAGCAGTACTTC. Protein product: CASSLPGVSYEQYF.

The rearrangement uses TRBV4-1 and TRBJ2-3; D is unresolved. This CDR3 has 12 residues. With 2 bases removed from V and 6 bases from J, the gap between germline ends came to 6 bases. CDR1 is MGHRA and CDR2 is YSYEKL in the germline V gene. As DNA, the CDR3 is TGCGCCAGCAGCCAACTTTTCGATACGCAGTATTTT. Residues: CASSQLFDTQYF.

The rearrangement joins TRBV5-6 to TRBJ1-2; D might be TRBD1 (5 bases). Deletions cut 2 bases from V and 7 bases from J, with 12 bases between. From germline, CDR1 is SGHDT and CDR2 YYEEEE. The length of the CDR3 is 13 residues. The CDR3 region has the DNA TGTGCCAGCAGCTTTCAGGGCACGGTTGGCTACACCTTC. Residues: CASSFQGTVGYTF. The full variable domain, with the rest looked up from reference TRBV5-6 and TRBJ1-2, is DAGVTQSPTHLIKTRGQQVTLRCSPKSGHDTVSWYQQALGQGPQFIFQYYEEEERQRGNFPDRFSGHQFPNYSSELNVNALLLGDSALYLCASSFQGTVGYTFGSGTRLTVV.

J is TRBJ2-7 and V is TRBV19; no clear D gene. Germline CDR1 LNHDA, CDR2 SQIVND (reference sequence). The CDR3 is made up of 14 amino acids. Trimming stripped 5 bases from V and 0 bases from J, with 11 bases between. The CDR3 nucleotides are TGTGCCAGTAGTCTGTCCTTGAGCTCCTACGAGCAGTACTTC. Residues: CASSLSLSSYEQYF.

The V call is TRBV18, the J call TRBJ2-2, with D maybe TRBD2 (5 bases). Trimming took 3 bases from V and 4 from J, leaving 6 bases between them. Germline assignment: CDR1 KGHSH and CDR2 LQKENI. CDR3 length equals 13 residues. The CDR3 here is CASSPRATGELFF. CDR3 sequence (DNA): TGTGCCAGCTCACCGCGGGCCACCGGGGAGCTGTTTTTT.

This chain joins TRBV25-1 and TRBJ2-3; 13 bases fit TRBD2. This CDR3 is 16 amino acids long. Germline V CDR1 and CDR2: MGHDK, SYGVNS. Trimming removed 5 bases from V and 5 bases from J; junction bases left unmatched: 7. The CDR3 here is CASSSWTSGSVDTQYF. CDR3 bases: TGTGCCAGCAGTTCCTGGACTAGCGGGAGTGTAGATACGCAGTATTTT. The whole variable domain, filled in from reference TRBV25-1 and TRBJ2-3, reads EADIYQTPRYLVIGTGKKITLECSQTMGHDKMYWYQQDPGMELHLIHYSYGVNSTEKGDLSSESTVSRIRTEHFPLTLESARPSHTSQYLCASSSWTSGSVDTQYFGPGTRLTVL.

The rearrangement joins TRBV5-1 to TRBJ2-1; the D gene is possibly TRBD2 (6 bases). This CDR3 region has 15 residues. V dropped 1 base and J dropped 4 bases, with 12 bases sitting between them. The germline V gene encodes CDR1 SGHRS and CDR2 YFSETQ. CDR3 sequence: CASSLWEAVYNEQFF. Written as DNA, the CDR3 is TGCGCCAGCAGCTTGTGGGAGGCGGTATACAATGAGCAGTTCTTC.

The rearrangement uses TRBV3-1 (or the pseudogene TRBV3-2) and TRBJ2-2, with 8 nucleotides matching TRBD1. Germline CDR1 and CDR2: LGHDT and YNNKEL (reference sequence). The CDR3 length is 16 residues. V shed 0 bases, J shed 1 base, and the junction held 1 base outside the gene matches. The chain's CDR3 is CASSQDGTGNTGELFF. The CDR3 DNA reads as TGTGCCAGCAGCCAAGACGGGACAGGGAACACCGGGGAGCTGTTTTTT.

The V gene is TRBV10-3, the J gene TRBJ1-2; no definite D call. The CDR3 has 16 residues. Germline V CDR1 and CDR2: ENHRY, SYGVKD. V was pared by 3 bases and J by 0 bases, with 14 bases between. The DNA of the CDR3 is TGTGCCATCAGTGAATTGGCGGCTACCGCTAACTATGGCTACACCTTC. Residues: CAISELAATANYGYTF.

The rearrangement joins TRBV15 to TRBJ2-7; no reliable D call. V was shortened by 1 base and J by 7 bases, with 11 bases between the two germline ends. This CDR3 region has 13 residues. Germline V gene lookup returns CDR1 LNHNV and CDR2 YYDKDF (reference sequence). This CDR3 is CATSRVDSREQYF. The CDR3 DNA follows: TGTGCCACCAGCAGAGTCGATTCCAGGGAGCAGTACTTC.

V gene TRBV19 combines with J gene TRBJ2-7; D perhaps matches TRBD1 (7 bases). This CDR3 is built from 14 residues. The ends were cut back, 7 bases at V and 2 bases at J, with 15 bases in the middle. Germline V gene lookup returns CDR1 LNHDA and CDR2 SQIVND (reference sequence). CDR3: CASTSGGSTYEQYF. CDR3 bases: TGTGCCAGTACCTCAGGGGGGTCGACCTACGAGCAGTACTTC.

The rearrangement uses TRBV18 and TRBJ2-3; 7 bases agree with TRBD2. The CDR3 consists of 16 residues. J was trimmed by 6 bases and V by 3 bases; bases with no gene match: 12. Germline CDR1 and CDR2: KGHSH and LQKENI. CDR3 protein: CASSPQMREIADTQYF. In DNA form, the CDR3 reads TGTGCCAGCTCACCCCAGATGCGGGAGATAGCGGATACGCAGTATTTT.

The V call is TRBV10-3, the J call TRBJ1-3; tentative D call: TRBD1 (5 bases). This CDR3 contains 16 residues. Germline V lookup: CDR1 ENHRY, CDR2 SYGVKD. The germline V and J ends were trimmed by 2 bases and 1 base, with 12 bases remaining between them. The CDR3 bases are TGTGCCATCAGTGAGCTGCAACAGGTGTCTGGAAACACCATATATTTT. It translates to CAISELQQVSGNTIYF.